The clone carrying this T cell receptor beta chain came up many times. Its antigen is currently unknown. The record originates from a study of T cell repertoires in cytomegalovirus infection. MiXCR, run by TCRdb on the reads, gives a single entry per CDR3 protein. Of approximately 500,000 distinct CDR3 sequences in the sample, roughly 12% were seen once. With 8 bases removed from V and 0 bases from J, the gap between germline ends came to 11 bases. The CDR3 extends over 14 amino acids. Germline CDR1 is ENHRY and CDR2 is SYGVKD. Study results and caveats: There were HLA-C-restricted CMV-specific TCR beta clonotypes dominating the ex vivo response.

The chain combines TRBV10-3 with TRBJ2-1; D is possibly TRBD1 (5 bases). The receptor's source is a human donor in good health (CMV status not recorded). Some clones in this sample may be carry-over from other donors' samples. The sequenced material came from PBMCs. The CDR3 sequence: CAIGAAVSYNEQFF. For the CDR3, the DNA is TGTGCCATCGGGGCTGCTGTCTCCTACAATGAGCAGTTCTTC.